The clone carrying this T cell receptor (beta chain) appeared once. Methods used by the authors: Amplification from reference gene primers served as the basis for estimated nucleated cell counts. Here immunoSEQ multiplex PCR was the method, and the copy in TCRdb shows in-frame clones only, minus some. V and J calls and clone size come straight from that table; D and trimming were deduced from the DNA. This table has around 500,000 clones, roughly 85% appearing once. The CDR3 totals 14 residues. The V gene end was trimmed by 1 base and the J gene end by 7 bases; junction bases not matched to a gene: 5. Germline CDR1 is GTSNPN and CDR2 is SVGIG (reference sequence). This entry belongs to a study of blood T cell repertoires in COVID-19. On the study more broadly: COVID-19 samples from acute and convalescent phases originated in the United States, Italy and Spain. In each case, the material was cDNA or gDNA derived from T cells, B-cell-depleted T cells, or PBMCs.

The chain links TRBV30 to TRBJ1-4; 8 bases agree with TRBD1. The TCR sequence derives from a human donor in a cohort sampled during active COVID-19. The sequencing sample was made of peripheral blood. The CDR3 region has the DNA TGTGCCTGGAGTGGACAGGGGACCAGTGAAAAACTGTTTTTT. It translates to CAWSGQGTSEKLFF. Drawing the rest from reference TRBV30 and TRBJ1-4, the complete variable domain is SQTIHQWPATLVQPVGSPLSLECTVEGTSNPNLYWYRQAAGRGLQLLFYSVGIGQISSEVPQNLSASRPQDRQFILSSKKLLLSDSGFYLCAWSGQGTSEKLFFGSGTQLSVL.